The clone carrying this TCR beta chain was found once. Some clones are missing from TCRdb's copy, which holds only in-frame ones; the method was immunoSEQ multiplex PCR. The table has about 88,000 clones, approximately 91% seen once. These data belong to a study of blood T cell repertoires in COVID-19. Study background: Samples representing acute and convalescent COVID-19 were sourced from the United States, Italy and Spain.

Input material: peripheral blood. The TCR comes from a man aged 55 to 70 with acute or convalescent COVID-19.

The CDR3 region has the DNA TGCGCCAGCAGCCTCAACACGGTGACTTACGAGCAGTACTTC. It translates to CASSLNTVTYEQYF. The chain links TRBV5-1 to TRBJ2-7; D gene ambiguous. The germline gives CDR1 SGHRS, CDR2 YFSETQ. Trimming left V 4 bases short and J 4 bases short, with 15 bases between. The CDR3 covers 14 residues.